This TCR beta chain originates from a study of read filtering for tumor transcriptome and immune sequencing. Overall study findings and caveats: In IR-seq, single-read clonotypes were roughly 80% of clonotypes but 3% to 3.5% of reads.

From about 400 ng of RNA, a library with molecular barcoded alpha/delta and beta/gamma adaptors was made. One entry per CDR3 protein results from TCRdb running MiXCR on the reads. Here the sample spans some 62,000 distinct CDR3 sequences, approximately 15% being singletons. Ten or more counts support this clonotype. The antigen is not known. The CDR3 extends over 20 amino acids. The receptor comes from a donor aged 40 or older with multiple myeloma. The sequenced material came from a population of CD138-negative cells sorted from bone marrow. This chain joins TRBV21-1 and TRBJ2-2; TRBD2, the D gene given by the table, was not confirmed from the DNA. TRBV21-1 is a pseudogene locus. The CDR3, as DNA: TGTGCCCGAAAGCACGCCTTCGGGGGACTAGCGGGAGGAAACACCGGGGAGCTGTTTTTT. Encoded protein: CARKHAFGGLAGGNTGELFF.